A selection of T cell receptor beta chains follows, all from one sample in a study of vaccination and CD4 T cells after COVID-19. TCRdb itself ran the PCR reads through MiXCR, one entry per CDR3 protein. Of fewer than 15,000 distinct CDR3 sequences in the sample, roughly 31% were seen once. The antigens of these receptors remain unknown. Sample: cultured CD4+ T cells from blood. These receptors were taken from a human donor with COVID-19. Both conserved end residues are part of each CDR3. A D gene is named only where the DNA matches it firmly.

>-|TRBJ2-7|TRBV6-1
CASSERGPSYEQYF
>TRBD1|TRBJ2-5|TRBV20-1
CSARVRDRAPETQYF
>-|TRBJ2-3|TRBV6-1
CASTRDPGGTDTQYF
>-|TRBJ2-3|TRBV6-1
CASSEAGILRTDTQYF
>-|TRBJ2-3|TRBV2
CASSEGDNTDTQYF
>-|TRBJ1-2|TRBV19
CASSLQTNYGYTF
>-|TRBJ2-4|TRBV24-1
CATSETTRNIQYF
>-|TRBJ1-2|TRBV7-9
CASSLEQAYGYTF
>TRBD1|TRBJ2-3|TRBV10-3
CAISGFRDRESADTQYF
>-|TRBJ1-1|TRBV19
CASTMGGDTEAFF
>TRBD2|TRBJ2-2|TRBV4-3
CASSQEPASTSGGRELFF
>-|TRBJ1-1|TRBV12-3/TRBV12-4
CASSLFRDRNTEAFF
>TRBD2|TRBJ2-5|TRBV14
CASSADGGLPQETQYF
>TRBD1|TRBJ1-1|TRBV28
CASSLGYRGLLSTEAFF
>-|TRBJ1-1|TRBV29-1
CSVYPGVRGSRTEAFF
>TRBD2|TRBJ2-1|TRBV19
CASSGTSGVYNEQFF
>-|TRBJ1-6|TRBV7-2
CAGSLQGENSPLHF